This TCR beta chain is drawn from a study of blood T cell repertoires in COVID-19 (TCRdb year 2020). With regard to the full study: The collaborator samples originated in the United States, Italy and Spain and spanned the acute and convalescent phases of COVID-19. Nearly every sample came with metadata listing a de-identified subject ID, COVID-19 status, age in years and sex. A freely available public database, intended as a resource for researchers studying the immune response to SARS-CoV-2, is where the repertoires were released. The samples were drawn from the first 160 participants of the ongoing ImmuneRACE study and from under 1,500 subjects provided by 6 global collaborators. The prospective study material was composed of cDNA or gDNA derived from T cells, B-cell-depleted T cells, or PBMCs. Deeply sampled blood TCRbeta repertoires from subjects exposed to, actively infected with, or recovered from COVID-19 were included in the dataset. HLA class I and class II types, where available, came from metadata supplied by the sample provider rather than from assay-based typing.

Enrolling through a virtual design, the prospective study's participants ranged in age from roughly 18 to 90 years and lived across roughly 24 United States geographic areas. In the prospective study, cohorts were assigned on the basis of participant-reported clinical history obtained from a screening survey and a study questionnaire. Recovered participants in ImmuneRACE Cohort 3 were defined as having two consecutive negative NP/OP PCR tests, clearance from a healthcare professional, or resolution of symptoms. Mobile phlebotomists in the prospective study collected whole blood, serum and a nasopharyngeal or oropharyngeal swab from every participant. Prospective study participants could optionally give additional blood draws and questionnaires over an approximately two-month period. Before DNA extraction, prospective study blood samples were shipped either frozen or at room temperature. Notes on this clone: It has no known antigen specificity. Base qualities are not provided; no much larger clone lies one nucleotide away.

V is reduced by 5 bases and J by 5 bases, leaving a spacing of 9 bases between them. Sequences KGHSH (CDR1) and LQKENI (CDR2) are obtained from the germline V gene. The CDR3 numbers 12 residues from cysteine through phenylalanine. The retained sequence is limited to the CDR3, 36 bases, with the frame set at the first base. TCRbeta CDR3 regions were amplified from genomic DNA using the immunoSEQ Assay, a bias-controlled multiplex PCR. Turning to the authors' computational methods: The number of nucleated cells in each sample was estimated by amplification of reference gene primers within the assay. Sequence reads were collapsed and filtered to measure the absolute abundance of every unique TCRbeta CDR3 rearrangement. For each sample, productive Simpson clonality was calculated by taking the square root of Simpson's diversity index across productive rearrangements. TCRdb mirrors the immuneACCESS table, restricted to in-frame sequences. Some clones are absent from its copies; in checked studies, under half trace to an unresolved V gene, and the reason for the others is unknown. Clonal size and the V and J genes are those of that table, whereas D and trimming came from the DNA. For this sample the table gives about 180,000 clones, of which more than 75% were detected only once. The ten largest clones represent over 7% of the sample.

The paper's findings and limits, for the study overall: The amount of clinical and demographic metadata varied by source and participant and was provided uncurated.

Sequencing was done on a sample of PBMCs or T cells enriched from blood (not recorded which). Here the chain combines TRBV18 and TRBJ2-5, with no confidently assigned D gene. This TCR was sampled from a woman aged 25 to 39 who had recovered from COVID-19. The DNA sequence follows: TGTGCCAGCTCATCGAATCGGGAGACCCAGTACTTC. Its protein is CASSSNRETQYF.